This TCR beta chain was documented in a study of cytomegalovirus exposure and HLA in healthy donors. The CDR3 contains 15 residues. Germline V lookup: CDR1 LNHDA, CDR2 SQIVND (reference sequence). The J segment lost 3 bases and the V segment lost 4 bases, leaving 5 bases of the junction unmatched. 60 Vbeta and 13 Jbeta primers were used in PCR. The data were produced by immunoSEQ multiplex PCR, yet TCRdb's version contains in-frame clones alone and is incomplete. The sample contains 200,000 to 250,000 clones, 75% to 85% of which appear only once. The sample consisted of PBMCs. The receptor was isolated from a woman in her thirties or forties in good health and CMV-seronegative. The J gene is TRBJ2-7, the V gene TRBV19; 11 nucleotides align to TRBD2. The DNA of the CDR3 is TGTGCCAGTAGTAGGACTAGCGGGCTTATCTACGAGCAGTACTTC. It codes for CASSRTSGLIYEQYF. Full variable domain (outside the CDR3, taken from reference TRBV19 and TRBJ2-7): DGGITQSPKYLFRKEGQNVTLSCEQNLNHDAMYWYRQDPGQGLRLIYYSQIVNDFQKGDIAEGYSVSREKKESFPLTVTSAQKNPTAFYLCASSRTSGLIYEQYFGPGTRLTVT.